One and the same sample provided the 24 T cell receptor beta chains below, sequenced in a study of immune evolution from preneoplasia to lung adenocarcinoma. Assay: immunoSEQ multiplex PCR; the TCRdb copy retains only in-frame clones and omits some. This sample has thousands of clones, with about three quarters found just once. The sequenced sample was FFPE lung adenocarcinoma in situ tissue. These receptor sequences come from a person aged 60-80 years with lung adenocarcinoma.

V and J are TRBV7-3 and TRBJ2-5, with 8 bases lining up with TRBD2. The trim removed 5 bases at V and 5 bases at J, leaving 10 bases unmatched. In germline, CDR1 is SGHTA, CDR2 FQGTGA. The CDR3 loop spans 15 amino acids. This chain's CDR3 is CASSRGGAGQETQYF. For the CDR3, the DNA is TGTGCCAGCAGCCGGGGGGGTGCCGGTCAGGAGACCCAGTACTTC.

The CDR3 nucleotides read TGTGCCAGCTCACCACCCCCTCGATCCCAGAACACTGAAGCTTTCTTT. This gives the protein CASSPPPRSQNTEAFF. This chain uses TRBV18 with TRBJ1-1; D is undetermined. CDR1 is KGHSH and CDR2 is LQKENI in the germline V gene. The CDR3 loop spans 16 amino acids. The ends were cut back, 0 bases at V and 1 base at J, with 12 bases in the middle.

The chain carries TRBV5-1 and TRBJ2-2; D ambiguous. CDR1 is SGHRS and CDR2 is YFSETQ in the germline V gene. V lost 2 bases and J lost 1, with 12 bases in between. CDR3 length: 16 residues. The CDR3 nucleotides read TGCGCCAGCAGCTTCCTACCGTCGGAGAACACCGGGGAGCTGTTTTTT. Translation gives CASSFLPSENTGELFF.

V usage is TRBV15 and J usage is TRBJ2-7, with D maybe TRBD1 (5 bases). CDR1 and CDR2 (germline): LNHNV, YYDKDF (reference sequence). There are 13 residues in the CDR3. Between the trimmed V and J ends, which lost 0 bases and 3 bases, there was a span of 6 bases. CDR3: CATSRDRDYEQYF. The CDR3 bases are TGTGCCACCAGCAGAGACAGGGACTACGAGCAGTACTTC.

This rearrangement joins TRBV19 to TRBJ2-7, with D possibly matching TRBD2 (6 bases). Trimming removed 6 bases at V and 2 bases at J, with 17 bases between. The CDR3 has 15 amino acids. The germline gives CDR1 LNHDA, CDR2 SQIVND (reference sequence). Here the CDR3 reads CASSRSGTGAYEQYF. As DNA, the CDR3 is TGTGCCAGTAGCCGTTCAGGGACGGGGGCCTACGAGCAGTACTTC.

This chain uses TRBV6-5 with TRBJ1-1; D not resolved. Trimming pared 6 bases from V and 10 bases from J, leaving 21 bases between. The CDR3 has 14 amino acids. From germline, CDR1 is MNHEY and CDR2 SVGAGI. The CDR3 DNA reads as TGTGCCAGCAGCCTCTCCACGGGTTTTGGAGCAGCTTTCTTT. Translated, it gives CASSLSTGFGAAFF.

The CDR3 coding sequence is TGTGCCAGCAGCTTGGGACAGGGCGGTAATTCACCCCTCCACTTT. As protein: CASSLGQGGNSPLHF. This sequence joins TRBV7-3 and TRBJ1-6; 9 bases are shared with TRBD1. Germline V gene sequence: CDR1 SGHTA, CDR2 FQGTGA. This CDR3 comprises 15 residues. With V trimmed by 3 bases and J by 6 bases, 3 bases remained unmatched.

J is TRBJ2-3 and V is TRBV4-3, with TRBD2 matching 15 bases. The V gene end was trimmed by 4 bases and the J gene end by 3 bases; junction bases not matched to a gene: 5. Germline V CDR1 and CDR2: LGHNA, YSLEER. The CDR3 is 17 amino acids. CDR3 coding DNA: TGCGCCAGCAGCCGGTGGACTAGCGGGGGGGGGACAGATACGCAGTATTTT. Protein product: CASSRWTSGGGTDTQYF.

The chain carries TRBV7-8 and TRBJ2-7; either TRBD1 or TRBD2 may fit D (6 bases each). CDR1 is SGHVS, CDR2 FQNEAQ, per germline. The CDR3 length is 14 residues. The V gene lost 3 bases and the J gene lost 6 bases, with 15 bases spanning the gap. In DNA form, the CDR3 reads TGTGCCAGCAGCTTTTACAGGGACTCGTTCGAGCAGTACTTC. It encodes CASSFYRDSFEQYF.

The CDR3 nucleotides are TGTGCCAGCAGCTCCCTCGCAGGGCCTCAAGATTCACCCCTCCACTTT. Translating it yields CASSSLAGPQDSPLHF. The chain carries TRBV9 and TRBJ1-6, with D possibly matching TRBD1 (5 bases). CDR3 length: 16 residues. CDR1 is SGDLS and CDR2 is YYNGEE in the germline V gene. V was shortened by 4 bases and J by 8 bases, with 19 bases between the two germline ends.

The gene calls are TRBV6-5 and TRBJ1-5; D is possibly TRBD1 (5 bases). Trimming took off 2 bases at V and 0 bases at J, with 8 bases between the two ends. The CDR3 has 15 amino acids. Germline CDR1 reads MNHEY; CDR2 reads SVGAGI. The CDR3 loop is CASSYAGFSNQPQHF. CDR3 bases: TGTGCCAGCAGTTACGCAGGGTTTAGCAATCAGCCCCAGCATTTT.

The gene calls are TRBV18 and TRBJ2-2; TRBD2 agrees at 11 bases. Looked up from germline, CDR1 is KGHSH and CDR2 is LQKENI. The trim removed 5 bases at V and 0 bases at J, leaving 5 bases unmatched. The length of the CDR3 is 17 residues. The CDR3 DNA reads as TGTGCCAGCTCATCCTCTAGCGGGGGGCCGAACACCGGGGAGCTGTTTTTT. Its protein is CASSSSSGGPNTGELFF.

The chain joins TRBV6-6 to TRBJ1-5; D not certain. The CDR3 consists of 13 residues. V lost 7 bases and J lost 1, with 8 bases in between. The germline V gene encodes CDR1 MNHNY and CDR2 SVGAGI (reference sequence). CDR3 sequence (DNA): TGTGCCAGCATGCGAATAAGCAATCAGCCCCAGCATTTT. Residues: CASMRISNQPQHF.

V gene TRBV11-2 combines with J gene TRBJ2-5; the D gene is possibly TRBD1 (6 bases). The DNA end lines up better with TRBJ2-7; the J call may be wrong. Germline V lookup: CDR1 SGHAT, CDR2 FQNNGV. CDR3 size: 13 residues. This CDR3 is CASSSTGLGEQYF. CDR3 bases: TGTGCCAGCAGCTCTACAGGGTTGGGCGAGCAGTACTTC.

In DNA form, the CDR3 reads TGCGCCAGCAGCCCCGGGACAGGGGGCGATACGCAGTATTTT. This translates into CASSPGTGGDTQYF. The chain links TRBV4-1 to TRBJ2-3; 12 bases align to TRBD1. The CDR3 contains 14 residues. The ends lost 4 bases at V and 6 bases at J; junction bases unmatched: 2. Germline CDR1 and CDR2: MGHRA and YSYEKL.

This clone was counted a few times. V usage is TRBV18 and J usage is TRBJ2-7; a weak D match, TRBD2 (6 bases). V shed 6 bases and J shed 7 bases, with 16 bases lying between them. The CDR3 covers 13 residues. CDR1 is KGHSH and CDR2 is LQKENI in the germline V gene. CDR3 sequence (DNA): TGTGCCAGCTCGCATCGGGACTCCCCAGAGCAGTACTTC. The encoded protein is CASSHRDSPEQYF.

The CDR3 nucleotides are TGTGCCAGCAGTTACGTCGGCAATGAGCAGTTCTTC. Protein product: CASSYVGNEQFF. V is TRBV6-5 and J is TRBJ2-1; D remains ambiguous. The CDR3 covers 12 residues. Germline CDR1 and CDR2: MNHEY and SVGAGI. With 2 bases removed from V and 6 bases from J, the gap between germline ends came to 5 bases.

J is TRBJ1-1 and V is TRBV7-2; D is unresolved. V gave up 1 base and J gave up 0 bases, with 9 bases separating them. The CDR3 is 15 residues long. CDR1 and CDR2 (germline): SGHTA, FQGNSA. CDR3 nucleotide sequence: TGTGCCAGCAGCTTAGGAGGCAGACTGAACACTGAAGCTTTCTTT. Translation gives CASSLGGRLNTEAFF.

The chain uses TRBV29-1 and TRBJ1-2; D not certain. The CDR3 has 9 amino acids. Germline V gene data show CDR1 as SQVTM and CDR2 as ANQGSEA. Deletions cut 3 bases from V and 7 bases from J, with 3 bases between. CDR3 in amino acids: CSVEPGYTF. DNA of the CDR3: TGCAGCGTTGAGCCTGGCTACACCTTC.

The CDR3 region is CASGKDRGVYGYTF. In DNA, the CDR3 is TGCGCCAGCGGAAAAGACAGGGGGGTCTATGGCTACACCTTC. V is TRBV5-1 and J is TRBJ1-2; TRBD1 matches 9 bases. V trimming: 7 bases; J trimming: 4 bases; junction bases outside the gene matches: 8. CDR3 length equals 14 residues. Germline CDR1 reads SGHRS; CDR2 reads YFSETQ.

The chain combines TRBV4-3 with TRBJ1-2; D not resolved. Per germline, CDR1 LGHNA and CDR2 YSLEER. The V end lost 0 bases, the J end lost 8 bases, and 13 bases lay between the germline ends. CDR3 size: 14 residues. The CDR3 coding sequence is TGCGCCAGCAGCCAAGATGAGAGGCCGGGGGGCTACACCTTC. Translation gives CASSQDERPGGYTF.

This clone was seen a handful of times. V is TRBV6-5 and J is TRBJ1-5; TRBD1 is a possible D gene (6 bases). The CDR3 consists of 15 residues. V was shortened by 6 bases and J by 0 bases, with 12 bases between the two germline ends. Per germline, CDR1 MNHEY and CDR2 SVGAGI. For the CDR3, the DNA is TGTGCCAGCAGCCCTGCAGGGGCTAGCAATCAGCCCCAGCATTTT. Its protein is CASSPAGASNQPQHF.

Worth noting for this clone: The sample carries other DNA sequences with the same CDR3. The chain carries TRBV5-1 and TRBJ1-1; 7 nucleotides align to TRBD1. Looked up from germline, CDR1 is SGHRS and CDR2 is YFSETQ. The CDR3 contains 16 residues. V was clipped by 4 bases and J by 6 bases; unmatched bases: 15. This CDR3 reads CASSRDGGRGVSEAFF. DNA for the CDR3: TGCGCCAGCAGCCGGGATGGAGGCAGGGGGGTCTCTGAAGCTTTCTTT. Full variable domain (rest looked up from reference TRBV5-1 and TRBJ1-1): KAGVTQTPRYLIKTRGQQVTLSCSPISGHRSVSWYQQTPGQGLQFLFEYFSETQRNKGNFPGRFSGRQFSNSRSEMNVSTLELGDSALYLCASSRDGGRGVSEAFFGQGTRLTVV.

This clone was seen only a few times. The gene calls are TRBV6-1 and TRBJ2-7; no clear D. The CDR3 consists of 12 residues. The V end was cut by 2 bases, the J end by 5 bases, with 7 bases between. Per germline, CDR1 MNHNS and CDR2 SASEGT. CDR3 coding DNA: TGTGCCAGCAGTGAACCAGGACACGAGCAGTACTTC. This translates into CASSEPGHEQYF.